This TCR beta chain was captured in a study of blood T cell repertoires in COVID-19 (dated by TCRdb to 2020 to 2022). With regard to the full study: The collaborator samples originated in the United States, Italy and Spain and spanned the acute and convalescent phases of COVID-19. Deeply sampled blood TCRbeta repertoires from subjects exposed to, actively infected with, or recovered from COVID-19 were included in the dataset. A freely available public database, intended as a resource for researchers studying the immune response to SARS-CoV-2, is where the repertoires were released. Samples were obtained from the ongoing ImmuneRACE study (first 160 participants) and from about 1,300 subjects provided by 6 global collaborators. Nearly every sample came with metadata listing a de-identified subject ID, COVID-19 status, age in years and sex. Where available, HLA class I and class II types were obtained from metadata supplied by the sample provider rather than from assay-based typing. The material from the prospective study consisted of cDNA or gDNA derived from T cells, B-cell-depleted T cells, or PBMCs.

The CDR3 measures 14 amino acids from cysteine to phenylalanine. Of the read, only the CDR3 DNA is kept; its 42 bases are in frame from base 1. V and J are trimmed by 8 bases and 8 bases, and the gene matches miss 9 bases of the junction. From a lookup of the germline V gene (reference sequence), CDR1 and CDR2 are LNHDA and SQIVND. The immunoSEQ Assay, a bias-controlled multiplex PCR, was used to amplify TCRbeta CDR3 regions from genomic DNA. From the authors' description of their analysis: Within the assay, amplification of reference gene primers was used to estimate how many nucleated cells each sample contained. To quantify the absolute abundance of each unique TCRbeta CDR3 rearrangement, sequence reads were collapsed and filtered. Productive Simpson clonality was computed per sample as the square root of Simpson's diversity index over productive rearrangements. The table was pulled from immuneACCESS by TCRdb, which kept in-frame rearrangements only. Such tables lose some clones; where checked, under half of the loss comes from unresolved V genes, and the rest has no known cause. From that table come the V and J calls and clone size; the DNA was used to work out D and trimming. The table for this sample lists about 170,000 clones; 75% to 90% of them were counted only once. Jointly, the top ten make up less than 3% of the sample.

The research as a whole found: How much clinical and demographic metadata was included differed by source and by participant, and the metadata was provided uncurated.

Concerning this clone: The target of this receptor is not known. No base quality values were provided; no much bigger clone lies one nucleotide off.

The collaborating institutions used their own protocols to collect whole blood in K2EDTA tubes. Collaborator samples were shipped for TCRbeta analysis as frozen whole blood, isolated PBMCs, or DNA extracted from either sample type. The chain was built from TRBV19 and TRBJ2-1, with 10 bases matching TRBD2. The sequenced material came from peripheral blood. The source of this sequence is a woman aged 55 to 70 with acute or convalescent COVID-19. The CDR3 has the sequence CASSGTSEIYEQFF. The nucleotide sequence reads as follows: TGTGCCAGTTCCGGGACTAGCGAAATCTATGAGCAGTTCTTC.